This T cell receptor beta chain comes out of a study of T cell repertoires in cytomegalovirus infection. Study results and caveats: Dominating the ex vivo response were TCR beta clonotypes that were CMV-specific and HLA-C-restricted.

Trimming took off 10 bases at V and 2 bases at J, with 16 bases between the two ends. The CDR3 spans 14 residues. The germline gives CDR1 ENHRY, CDR2 SYGVKD. TCRdb passed the reads through MiXCR, listing each CDR3 protein once. The data hold about half a million distinct CDR3 sequences, with under 55% observed a single time. This clonotype was seen only once. Its antigen remains unknown. This sequence was found in a human donor in good health (CMV status not recorded). Some clones in this sample may be carry-over from other donors' samples. Material: cultured PBMCs, obtained from culture after CMV antigen stimulation. V is TRBV10-3 and J is TRBJ2-3, with D possibly TRBD1 on 6 matching bases. The CDR3: CATTPWTDTDTQYF. Written as DNA, the CDR3 is TGTGCCACTACCCCCTGGACAGACACAGATACGCAGTATTTT.